This passage covers 27 T cell receptor beta chains from one sample sequenced in a study of CD8 T cells in Susac syndrome. RNA in amounts of roughly 0.5 to 1 ug was reverse transcribed with random hexamers. TCRdb reprocessed the immunoSEQ multiplex PCR reads with MiXCR, giving one entry per CDR3 protein. The table records 150,000 to 200,000 distinct CDR3 sequences, 85% to 95% of them present only once. Sequenced: CD8+ T cells from PBMCs. Receptors originate from a human donor with Susac syndrome.

The chain recombines TRBV28 with TRBJ2-7, with D possibly TRBD2 on 6 matching bases. V was trimmed by 7 bases and J by 0 bases, leaving 16 bases between them. Germline values: CDR1 MDHEN, CDR2 SYDVKM. The CDR3 is 15 amino acids. The CDR3 nucleotides are TGTGCCAGCAAATTGCCGGGACTTGACTCCTACGAGCAGTACTTC. The encoded protein is CASKLPGLDSYEQYF.

V gene TRBV15 combines with J gene TRBJ1-5; D remains unclear. V shed 0 bases and J shed 5 bases, with 17 bases lying between them. In germline, CDR1 is LNHNV, CDR2 YYDKDF (reference sequence). CDR3 size: 17 residues. The CDR3 region is CATSRDWGREVDQPQHF. The DNA of the CDR3 is TGTGCCACCAGCAGAGATTGGGGAAGAGAAGTAGATCAGCCCCAGCATTTT.

The rearrangement uses TRBV20-1 and TRBJ2-5; 7 positions agree with TRBD2. V shed 1 base and J 6 bases; nucleotides not matched to a gene: 8. CDR1 DFQATT and CDR2 SNEGSKA come from the germline V gene (reference sequence). CDR3 size: 14 residues. This CDR3 reads CSARAKGLRKTQYF. In nucleotides, the CDR3 is TGCAGTGCTAGAGCTAAGGGACTACGTAAGACCCAGTACTTC.

The chain has TRBV4-1 and TRBJ2-7, with a weak D call TRBD2 (6 bases). The CDR3 loop spans 15 amino acids. V lost 2 bases and J 0 bases, leaving 11 bases between the germline ends. Germline values: CDR1 MGHRA, CDR2 YSYEKL. The CDR3 nucleotides are TGCGCCAGCAGCCAAAGTGGGACTCTCTCCTACGAGCAGTACTTC. As protein: CASSQSGTLSYEQYF.

V and J are TRBV12-3 or TRBV12-4 and TRBJ2-1; D is perhaps TRBD2 (6 bases). V dropped 7 bases and J dropped 6 bases, with 19 bases sitting between them. The CDR3 is 15 residues long. DNA of the CDR3: TGTGCCAGCACCATGGGGACTTTCGGGCCCAATGAGCAGTTCTTC. Translating it yields CASTMGTFGPNEQFF.

The chain combines TRBV29-1 with TRBJ1-1, with 10 positions matching TRBD1. CDR1 SQVTM and CDR2 ANQGSEA come from the germline V gene. V lost 7 bases and J lost 5; bases outside the gene matches: 10. CDR3 length equals 14 residues. CDR3 sequence (DNA): TGCAGCGCCGGCGGAGGACAGGGGGATACTGAAGCTTTCTTT. Translation gives CSAGGGQGDTEAFF.

The chain is built from TRBV5-6 and TRBJ2-3; 14 bases agree with TRBD2. The V gene end was trimmed by 4 bases and the J gene end by 3 bases; junction bases not matched to a gene: 10. The CDR3 runs to 18 residues. Per the germline V gene, CDR1 is SGHDT and CDR2 is YYEEEE. This CDR3 reads CASSEGLAGVLLTDTQYF. The CDR3 DNA follows: TGTGCCAGCAGCGAGGGACTAGCGGGAGTGTTACTGACAGATACGCAGTATTTT. Variable domain in full (rest from reference TRBV5-6 and TRBJ2-3): DAGVTQSPTHLIKTRGQQVTLRCSPKSGHDTVSWYQQALGQGPQFIFQYYEEEERQRGNFPDRFSGHQFPNYSSELNVNALLLGDSALYLCASSEGLAGVLLTDTQYFGPGTRLTVL.

This rearrangement joins TRBV7-9 to TRBJ2-6, with D unresolved. Germline CDR1 reads SEHNR; CDR2 reads FQNEAQ (reference sequence). Trimming took 7 bases from V and 9 from J, leaving 10 bases between them. The CDR3 totals 12 residues. Written as DNA, the CDR3 is TGTGCCAGCACCCTATCTTACAACGTCCTGACTTTC. Its translation: CASTLSYNVLTF.

CDR3 sequence: CSAPPDVLGERGYTF. DNA of the CDR3: TGCAGTGCCCCCCCGGACGTCCTCGGGGAACGAGGCTACACCTTC. The chain couples TRBV20-1 to TRBJ1-2; no firm D call. Germline-derived CDR1 and CDR2 are DFQATT and SNEGSKA (reference sequence). This CDR3 is 15 amino acids long. V lost 6 bases to trimming and J lost 8 bases, with 25 bases between them.

This clonotype was detected a few times. This rearrangement joins TRBV27 to TRBJ1-5; D not certain. Looked up from germline, CDR1 is MNHEY and CDR2 is SMNVEV (reference sequence). There are 12 residues in the CDR3. V was pared by 3 bases and J by 7 bases, with 7 bases between. For the CDR3, the DNA is TGTGCCAGCAGTTTGAAGGGACAGCCCCAGCATTTT. It translates to CASSLKGQPQHF.

The J gene is TRBJ2-4, the V gene TRBV30; D remains ambiguous. The CDR3 length is 14 residues. Trimming shortened V by 0 bases and J by 8 bases, and 14 bases separated the two germline ends. Germline assignment: CDR1 GTSNPN and CDR2 SVGIG (reference sequence). The CDR3 loop reads CAWSVVENRDIQYF. The CDR3, as DNA: TGTGCCTGGAGTGTCGTCGAAAATCGGGACATTCAGTACTTC. Together with reference TRBV30 and TRBJ2-4, the CDR3 gives the full variable domain: SQTIHQWPATLVQPVGSPLSLECTVEGTSNPNLYWYRQAAGRGLQLLFYSVGIGQISSEVPQNLSASRPQDRQFILSSKKLLLSDSGFYLCAWSVVENRDIQYFGAGTRLSVL.

The rearrangement links TRBV6-1 to TRBJ1-5; TRBD1 matches 11 bases. The germline gives CDR1 MNHNS, CDR2 SASEGT. The length of the CDR3 is 14 residues. With V trimmed by 6 bases and J by 6 bases, 4 bases remained unmatched. The CDR3 sequence: CASRWDRGFQPQHF. DNA of the CDR3: TGTGCCAGCAGATGGGACAGGGGGTTTCAGCCCCAGCATTTT.

This chain joins TRBV11-1 and TRBJ1-1, with D possibly TRBD1 on 5 matching bases. The V gene lost 4 bases and the J gene lost 4 bases, with 16 bases spanning the gap. Germline-derived CDR1 and CDR2 are SGHAT and FQDESV (reference sequence). The CDR3 spans 15 residues. In DNA, the CDR3 is TGTGCCAGCAGCTCCAGCCCCAGGGCGTCCACTGAAGCTTTCTTT. Residues: CASSSSPRASTEAFF.

J is TRBJ2-1 and V is TRBV15; 12 bases are a match to TRBD2. With 0 bases clipped from V and 0 bases from J, the junction kept 6 bases outside the gene matches. CDR1 and CDR2 (germline): LNHNV, YYDKDF (reference sequence). This CDR3 has 19 residues. The CDR3 coding sequence is TGTGCCACCAGCAGAGATCGGCTAGCGGGAGGGGGCTCCTACAATGAGCAGTTCTTC. Translating gives CATSRDRLAGGGSYNEQFF.

This sequence joins TRBV7-2 and TRBJ2-1; 9 nucleotides align to TRBD2. The CDR3 loop spans 17 amino acids. With 1 base clipped from V and 1 base from J, the junction kept 5 bases outside the gene matches. CDR1 is SGHTA and CDR2 is FQGNSA in the germline V gene. Here the CDR3 DNA reads TGTGCCAGCAGCTTAGAGGCTAGCGGGGTATCCTACAATGAGCAGTTCTTC. The encoded protein is CASSLEASGVSYNEQFF.

The chain joins TRBV9 to TRBJ2-2, with TRBD1 as a possible D gene (6 bases). Germline V CDR1 and CDR2: SGDLS, YYNGEE. Between the trimmed V and J ends, which lost 3 bases and 1 base, there was a span of 13 bases. This CDR3 has 16 residues. DNA for the CDR3: TGTGCCAGCAGCGATGGACAGATGATGAACACCGGGGAGCTGTTTTTT. This translates into CASSDGQMMNTGELFF.

This chain joins TRBV4-1 and TRBJ1-2; a weak D match, TRBD1 (6 bases). CDR1 is MGHRA and CDR2 is YSYEKL in the germline V gene. V was pared by 5 bases and J by 6 bases, with 19 bases between. The CDR3 runs to 15 residues. This CDR3 reads CASSKKDRLADGYTF. The CDR3 coding sequence is TGCGCCAGCAGCAAAAAAGACAGGCTAGCGGATGGCTACACCTTC.

This chain joins TRBV2 and TRBJ2-7; TRBD1 agrees at 8 bases. Germline assignment: CDR1 SNHLY and CDR2 FYNNEI. J was trimmed by 1 base and V by 6 bases; bases with no gene match: 8. The CDR3 runs to 15 residues. CDR3 region: CASRQGQGQSYEQYF. Written as DNA, the CDR3 is TGTGCCAGCAGACAAGGACAGGGACAATCCTACGAGCAGTACTTC. Using reference TRBV2 and TRBJ2-7 for the parts outside the CDR3, the full variable domain is EPEVTQTPSHQVTQMGQEVILRCVPISNHLYFYWYRQILGQKVEFLVSFYNNEISEKSEIFDDQFSVERPDGSNFTLKIRSTKLEDSAMYFCASRQGQGQSYEQYFGPGTRLTVT.

The genes are TRBV11-1 and TRBJ2-7, with a tentative D call TRBD2 (7 bases). The length of the CDR3 is 13 residues. CDR1 is SGHAT and CDR2 is FQDESV in the germline V gene (reference sequence). Trimming pared 3 bases from V and 5 bases from J, leaving 11 bases between. CDR3 protein: CASSFGGPDEQYF. The CDR3 coding sequence is TGTGCCAGCAGCTTCGGGGGGCCGGACGAGCAGTACTTC.

The chain links TRBV9 to TRBJ2-7, with 11 bases lining up with TRBD2. The CDR3 length is 15 residues. CDR1 SGDLS and CDR2 YYNGEE come from the germline V gene. Trimming cost V 3 bases and J 4 bases; bases outside gene matches: 6. The DNA of the CDR3 is TGTGCCAGCAGCGAGACTAGCGGGGCGGGGTACGAGCAGTACTTC. Its protein product is CASSETSGAGYEQYF.

The rearrangement joins TRBV29-1 to TRBJ2-7; 9 bases match TRBD1. Trimming removed 7 bases from V and 3 bases from J; junction bases left unmatched: 4. CDR1 SQVTM and CDR2 ANQGSEA come from the germline V gene. The CDR3 has 12 amino acids. CDR3 nucleotide sequence: TGCAGCGCCGGGACAGGGAACTACGAGCAGTACTTC. Translation gives CSAGTGNYEQYF.

CDR3 loop: CATSFGRPTGANVLTF. The CDR3 DNA follows: TGTGCCACCAGTTTTGGGCGGCCTACTGGGGCCAACGTCCTGACTTTC. The chain employs TRBV24-1 and TRBJ2-6; D gene unclear. Germline values: CDR1 KGHDR, CDR2 SFDVKD. The V and J ends lost 6 bases and 2 bases respectively, with 13 bases between them. The CDR3 contains 16 residues.

The rearrangement links TRBV15 to TRBJ2-1, with D possibly TRBD2 on 5 matching bases. Per the germline V gene, CDR1 is LNHNV and CDR2 is YYDKDF (reference sequence). This CDR3 has 14 residues. The V and J ends lost 0 bases and 8 bases respectively, with 11 bases between them. CDR3 residues: CATSREGWGDEQFF. In DNA form, the CDR3 reads TGTGCCACCAGCAGAGAGGGGTGGGGAGATGAGCAGTTCTTC.

This rearrangement joins TRBV9 to TRBJ2-1; 7 positions agree with TRBD2. V shed 4 bases, J shed 7 bases, and the junction held 11 bases outside the gene matches. The CDR3 runs 15 residues. CDR1 SGDLS and CDR2 YYNGEE come from the germline V gene. The CDR3 DNA reads as TGTGCCAGCAGCCCAGATGCCACACTAGCGAATGAGCAGTTCTTC. Residues: CASSPDATLANEQFF.

The chain is built from TRBV28 and TRBJ2-5; unclear D gene. This CDR3 has 15 residues. Germline V lookup: CDR1 MDHEN, CDR2 SYDVKM. Trimming took 10 bases from V and 1 from J, leaving 19 bases between them. Here the CDR3 reads CATERVQASQETQYF. The CDR3, as DNA: TGTGCCACCGAAAGAGTTCAGGCGAGCCAAGAGACCCAGTACTTC.

The chain recombines TRBV5-1 with TRBJ2-3, with unresolved D. The germline V gene encodes CDR1 SGHRS and CDR2 YFSETQ. The CDR3 loop spans 14 amino acids. Trimming took off 1 base at V and 6 bases at J, with 12 bases between the two ends. CDR3 nucleotides: TGCGCCAGCAGCTTGCCCCTTCCGGGCGATACGCAGTATTTT. This codes for CASSLPLPGDTQYF.

V gene TRBV16 combines with J gene TRBJ2-5; unclear D gene. Trimming stripped 8 bases from V and 4 bases from J, with 5 bases between. This CDR3 is 10 amino acids long. From germline, CDR1 is KGHSY and CDR2 FQNENV. Here the CDR3 DNA reads TGTGCCAGCGGCCGAGAGACCCAGTACTTC. Its protein is CASGRETQYF. The entire variable domain, with the rest obtained from reference TRBV16 and TRBJ2-5, is as follows: GEEVAQTPKHLVRGEGQKAKLYCAPIKGHSYVFWYQQVLKNEFKFLISFQNENVFDETGMPKERFSAKCLPNSPCSLEIQATKLEDSAVYFCASGRETQYFGPGTRLLVL.